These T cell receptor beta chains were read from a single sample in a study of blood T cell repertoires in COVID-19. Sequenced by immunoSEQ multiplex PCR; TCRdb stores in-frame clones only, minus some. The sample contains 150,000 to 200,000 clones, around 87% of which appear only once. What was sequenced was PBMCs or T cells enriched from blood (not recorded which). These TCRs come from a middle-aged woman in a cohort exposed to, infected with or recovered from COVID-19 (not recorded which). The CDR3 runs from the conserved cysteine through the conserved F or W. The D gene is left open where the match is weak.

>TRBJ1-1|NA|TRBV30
CAWGWREGTEAFF
TGTGCCTGGGGTTGGAGGGAAGGTACTGAAGCTTTCTTT
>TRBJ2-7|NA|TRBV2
CASTRHPSYEQYF
TGTGCCAGCACTCGACATCCCTCCTACGAGCAGTACTTC
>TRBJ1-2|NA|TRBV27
CASSFLGTVDYTF
TGTGCCAGCAGTTTCCTCGGGACTGTTGACTACACCTTC
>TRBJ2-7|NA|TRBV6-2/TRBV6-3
CASSYPPQGGYEQYF
TGTGCCAGCAGTTACCCCCCGCAGGGCGGCTACGAGCAGTACTTC
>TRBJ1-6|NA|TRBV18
CASSPRTEANSPLHF
TGTGCCAGCTCACCACGGACAGAAGCAAATTCACCCCTCCACTTT
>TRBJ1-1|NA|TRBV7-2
CASSFQNTEAFF
TGTGCCAGCAGCTTCCAGAACACTGAAGCTTTCTTT
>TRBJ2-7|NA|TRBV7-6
CASSFDRETSMEEQYF
TGTGCCAGCAGCTTCGACCGGGAAACCTCCATGGAGGAGCAGTACTTC
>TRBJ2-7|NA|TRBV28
CASSFVSGAYEQYF
TGTGCCAGCAGTTTTGTTTCAGGGGCCTACGAGCAGTACTTC
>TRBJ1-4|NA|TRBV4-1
CASSQGHGGEGEKLFF
TGCGCCAGCAGCCAAGGGCACGGGGGAGAGGGTGAAAAACTGTTTTTT
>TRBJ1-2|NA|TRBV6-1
CASSETGYYYGYTF
TGTGCCAGCAGTGAAACAGGTTACTACTATGGCTACACCTTC
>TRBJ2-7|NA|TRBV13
CASSLGAKGQYF
TGTGCCAGCAGCTTAGGAGCGAAAGGGCAGTACTTC
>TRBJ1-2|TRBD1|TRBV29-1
CSVRVQGVYYGYTF
TGCAGCGTGAGGGTACAGGGGGTCTACTATGGCTACACCTTC
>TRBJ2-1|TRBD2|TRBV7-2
CASRGLAESYNEQFF
TGTGCCAGCAGGGGACTAGCGGAGTCCTACAATGAGCAGTTCTTC
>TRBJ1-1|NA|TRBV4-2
CASSQSRGTEAFF
TGTGCCAGCAGCCAATCAAGGGGGACTGAAGCTTTCTTT
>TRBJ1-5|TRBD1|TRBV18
CASSLGQGNQPQHF
TGTGCCAGCTCACTTGGACAGGGGAATCAGCCCCAGCATTTT
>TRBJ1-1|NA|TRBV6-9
CAMEGEDTFMNTEAFF
TGTGCCATGGAGGGCGAAGACACCTTTATGAACACTGAAGCTTTCTTT